Presented here are 7 T cell receptor beta chains from one specimen sequenced in a study of cytomegalovirus exposure and HLA in healthy donors. Primers included in the PCR were 60 Vbeta and 13 Jbeta primers. Clones were read by immunoSEQ multiplex PCR, and TCRdb kept only the in-frame ones, dropping some. The table shows approximately 290,000 clones, with about four fifths occurring only once. Specimen: PBMCs. The receptors come from a girl aged 2 to 9 in good health and CMV-seronegative.

This chain uses TRBV5-5 with TRBJ1-5; D gene unclear. In germline, CDR1 is SGHKS, CDR2 YYEKEE (reference sequence). CDR3 length: 17 amino acids. Trimming removed 3 bases at V and 1 base at J, with 17 bases between. The CDR3 DNA sequence: TGTGCCAGCAGCTCTACCCCAGCGGTTGCAAGCAATCAGCCCCAGCATTTT. It codes for CASSSTPAVASNQPQHF. Filled out from reference TRBV5-5 and TRBJ1-5, the complete variable domain reads DAGVTQSPTHLIKTRGQQVTLRCSPISGHKSVSWYQQVLGQGPQFIFQYYEKEERGRGNFPDRFSARQFPNYSSELNVNALLLGDSALYLCASSSTPAVASNQPQHFGDGTRLSIL.

The V call is TRBV7-3, the J call TRBJ2-3; 9 bases align to TRBD2. The CDR3 extends over 20 amino acids. Germline V CDR1 and CDR2: SGHTA, FQGTGA. The V and J ends lost 1 base and 4 bases, in that order; junction bases with no gene match: 18. The chain's CDR3 is CASSLRLAEILPAGSDTQYF. In DNA, the CDR3 is TGTGCCAGCAGCTTAAGACTAGCGGAGATTCTACCCGCGGGGTCAGATACGCAGTATTTT.

A single count supports this clone. The CDR3 bases are TGTGCCAGCAGCTTAGTTCCTAACGAGAACTACGAGCAGTACTTC. The encoded protein is CASSLVPNENYEQYF. The rearrangement joins TRBV11-2 to TRBJ2-7; no definite D call. V was cut by 1 base and J by 3 bases, with 13 bases left in between. The CDR3 has 15 residues. Germline CDR1 is SGHAT and CDR2 is FQNNGV.

The chain employs TRBV25-1 and TRBJ2-7; possibly TRBD2 for D (6 bases). V was clipped by 5 bases and J by 13 bases, with 15 bases between them. The CDR3 is 11 amino acids. Germline lookup yields CDR1 MGHDK and CDR2 SYGVNS. Here the CDR3 reads CASSQGGGFYF. The CDR3 nucleotides read TGTGCCAGCAGTCAGGGAGGAGGGTTCTACTTC.

The chain employs TRBV7-9 and TRBJ1-1; D is unclear. Germline CDR1 reads SEHNR; CDR2 reads FQNEAQ (reference sequence). CDR3 length: 12 residues. Trimming stripped 5 bases from V and 7 bases from J, with 11 bases between. The CDR3 loop is CASSNQGLEAFF. DNA for the CDR3: TGTGCCAGCAGCAACCAAGGACTTGAAGCTTTCTTT.

The rearrangement joins TRBV4-1 to TRBJ2-7, with D tentatively TRBD1 (6 bases). V lost 0 bases, J lost 6 bases, and 24 bases lay in between. The CDR3 length is 18 residues. The V gene's germline CDR1 is MGHRA and CDR2 YSYEKL. The CDR3 loop is CASSQELGFWQGKIEQYF. The DNA for the CDR3 is TGCGCCAGCAGCCAAGAATTGGGGTTCTGGCAGGGGAAAATCGAGCAGTACTTC.

This clone was detected only a few times. This chain uses TRBV27 with TRBJ1-2; D ambiguous. There are 14 residues in the CDR3. Germline CDR1 MNHEY, CDR2 SMNVEV (reference sequence). The V and J ends lost 3 bases and 0 bases respectively, with 8 bases between them. The CDR3 DNA sequence: TGTGCCAGCAGTTTCGCACAGACTAACTATGGCTACACCTTC. This encodes CASSFAQTNYGYTF.